Here is one T cell receptor beta chain with its context. Its target is not known. Quantitative 5'-RACE was performed with molecular barcodes, and it yielded the TCR beta libraries. TCRdb ran MiXCR on the 5' RACE reads and lists one entry per CDR3 protein. The sample includes 220,000 or so distinct CDR3 sequences, about 17% of them seen just once. The data derive from a study of CD8 T cells in ankylosing spondylitis. CDR3 length: 12 amino acids. The ends were cut back, 4 bases at V and 1 base at J, with 5 bases in the middle. Per germline, CDR1 LGHDT and CDR2 YNNKEL (reference sequence). Study-wide findings and caveats: Reported data indicate significant enrichment of disease-linked clones within matched ankylosing spondylitis synovial fluid. The study identified a TCR beta motif of several highly homologous variants that appeared characteristic of ankylosing spondylitis blood. Some of the motif variants had earlier been found in reactive arthritis patients' fluid and blood.

The gene calls are TRBV3-1 and TRBJ2-7; the D gene could be TRBD1 or TRBD2 (5 bases each). The sample taken for sequencing was blood, either unsorted or a sorted T cell fraction (not recorded which). This receptor was taken from a male donor with ankylosing spondylitis. The CDR3 reads CASSRGSYEQYF. CDR3 in DNA: TGTGCCAGCAGCCGGGGGTCCTACGAGCAGTACTTC.